This T cell receptor (beta chain) derives from a study of blood T cells in healthy people across ages (dated by TCRdb to 2015 to 2017). Concerning the study at large: In model experiments, template switching captured roughly one uniquely barcoded TCR beta cDNA molecule for every two T cells. To track age-related changes in TCR beta repertoire diversity, the study relied on deep sequencing normalized with unique cDNA molecular identifiers. The donors were divided into four age groups: young (average about 15 years), middle-aged (under 40), aged (about 61) and long-lived (about 90). To avoid experimental bias, donors of different ages were randomly spread across the sequencing lanes. For two donors (one aged 18 to 30 and one aged 80 or older), the study analyzed two additional independent replicas of 1 million unique cDNA reads from the same blood draw.

What the study reported, not specific to this receptor: Because the CMV infection status of the donors was unknown, age-related changes in expanded clonotypes may potentially have been confounded. Compared with the aged group, the long-lived group had more naive CD4+ T cells, fewer expanded clones and increased TCR diversity, a pattern suggesting age selection. Estimates of total diversity from one million sequenced T cells were regarded as lower bounds and underestimates. The percentage of naive T cells measured by flow cytometry correlated strongly with observed TCR beta diversity. Because profiling used bulk unsorted PBMCs, naive and antigen-experienced compartments could not be compared conclusively. Observed TCR beta diversity per million T cells fell roughly linearly with age, and a significant reduction was already apparent by age approximately 40.

The sample holds a few counts of this clonotype. Its antigen is currently not known. The record has no base qualities; no much larger clone is one base away. The library was obtained by 5' RACE. Reads for this sample came from an Illumina HiSeq 2500. A second PCR of roughly 6 to 11 cycles was run with a J-beta primer mix and a sample-barcoded 5' primer. Each TCR beta cDNA molecule received a unique molecular identifier from a template-switch 5' adaptor carrying 12 random nucleotides. At least 2.5 million CDR3-containing paired-end reads were obtained from each sample. The Mint cDNA synthesis kit, primed by a TRBC-specific oligonucleotide, was used to synthesize first-strand cDNA from all RNA. All cDNA was treated with uracil-DNA glycosylase and then went through a first 18-cycle PCR with the universal primers M1SS and BC2_uni_R. The study's processing was this. For normalization, 1 million high-quality reads, each with a distinct molecular identifier, were randomly selected from each sample. Reads with shared molecular identifiers were discarded instead of being binned into consensus sequences. MiTCR, with a Q25 quality threshold and the strictest error-elimination algorithm, was used for CDR3 identification, clonotype clustering and error correction. Lower-bound total TCR beta diversity was estimated with a nonparametric unseen species model using Euler transformation. TCRdb trimmed public reads at Q25 via fastp, called clones via MiXCR and kept in-frame beta chains. Entries are consolidated by CDR3 protein sequence, retaining the most common genes and DNA. What appears here as the V and J calls and clone size reflects TCRdb's work, not the paper's. Present in this sample are about 1,500,000 distinct CDR3 sequences, approximately 40% of which were seen just once. Of the sample, approximately 7.9% falls within the top ten clones.

The CDR3 holds 13 amino acids from the cysteine to the phenylalanine. Only the CDR3 portion is preserved as DNA: 39 bases, with reading frame beginning at the first base. V and J lose 8 bases and 4 bases, and a span of 14 bases separates them. The approximately 41 donors, aged roughly 6 to 95 years, were systemically healthy Caucasian individuals from Russia. Each donor gave around 9.8 milliliters of peripheral blood, collected into EDTA-treated Vacutainer tubes. Ficoll-Paque density-gradient centrifugation was used to isolate PBMCs, with at least 6 million obtained per sample. Total RNA was extracted from PBMCs with Trizol reagent, with at least 5.5 micrograms obtained per sample. Naive CD45RAhigh/CD27high T cell percentages were measured by flow cytometry on a PBMC aliquot from every donor.

The TCR comes from a young woman in good health. The sample was blood. The chain joins TRBV12-3 or TRBV12-4 to TRBJ1-2; no D gene call is confident. The CDR3 in this case is CASWGGNGYGYTF. The DNA sequence is as follows: TGTGCCAGCTGGGGTGGGAATGGCTATGGCTACACCTTC.